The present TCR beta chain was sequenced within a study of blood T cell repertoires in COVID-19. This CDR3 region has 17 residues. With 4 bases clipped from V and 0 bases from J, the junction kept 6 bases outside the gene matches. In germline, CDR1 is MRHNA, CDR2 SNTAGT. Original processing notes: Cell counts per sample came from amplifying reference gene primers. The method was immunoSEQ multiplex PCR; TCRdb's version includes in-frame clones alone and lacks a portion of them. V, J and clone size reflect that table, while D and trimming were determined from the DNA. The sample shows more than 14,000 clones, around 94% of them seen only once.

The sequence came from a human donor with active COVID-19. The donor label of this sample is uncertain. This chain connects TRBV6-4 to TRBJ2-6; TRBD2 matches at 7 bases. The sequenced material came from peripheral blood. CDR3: CASSAGRESSGANVLTF. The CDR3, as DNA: TGTGCCAGCAGTGCGGGGAGGGAGAGCTCTGGGGCCAACGTCCTGACTTTC.